The 13 T cell receptor beta chains listed next were all sequenced from one sample in a study of blood T cell repertoires in COVID-19. Clones were sequenced by immunoSEQ multiplex PCR, and TCRdb holds only the in-frame ones, with some missing. Among approximately 140,000 clones listed, about 90% were seen once. Material for sequencing was peripheral blood. These receptors all come from an elderly man with acute or convalescent COVID-19.

V gene TRBV19 combines with J gene TRBJ1-2, with D hard to call. CDR1 and CDR2 from the germline V gene are LNHDA and SQIVND (reference sequence). The CDR3 extends over 13 amino acids. The V and J ends lost 5 bases and 2 bases respectively, with 9 bases between them. CDR3 DNA: TGTGCCAGTAGTTATATTCCGAACTATGGCTACACCTTC. This sequence encodes CASSYIPNYGYTF.

The chain carries TRBV25-1 and TRBJ2-3, with 8 bases fitting TRBD2. This CDR3 contains 16 residues. Trimming at V came to 1 base and at J to 1 base, leaving 4 bases not matched to a gene. Germline CDR1 is MGHDK and CDR2 is SYGVNS. CDR3 loop: CASSEFTSGGTDTQYF. The CDR3 bases are TGTGCCAGCAGTGAATTCACTAGCGGCGGCACAGATACGCAGTATTTT.

V gene TRBV11-2 combines with J gene TRBJ2-7; 7 nucleotides agree with TRBD2. The CDR3 has 13 amino acids. Looked up from germline, CDR1 is SGHAT and CDR2 is FQNNGV. Unmatched junction bases numbered 7, after V lost 5 bases and J lost 6 bases. CDR3 nucleotide sequence: TGTGCCAGCAGCAAAAGCGGGGTAGCCGAGCAGTACTTC. Translating gives CASSKSGVAEQYF.

The rearrangement uses TRBV7-2 and TRBJ2-5; TRBD1 aligns across 11 bases. Germline CDR1 is SGHTA and CDR2 is FQGNSA. V shed 0 bases, J shed 2 bases, and the junction held 2 bases outside the gene matches. The CDR3 spans 16 residues. The chain's CDR3 is CASSLAGTGGQETQYF. DNA of the CDR3: TGTGCCAGCAGCTTAGCAGGGACAGGGGGTCAAGAGACCCAGTACTTC.

In DNA, the CDR3 is TGTGCCAGCAGATGGGACAGGGAGTCCGGTGAAGCTTTCTTT. It specifies CASRWDRESGEAFF. The V and J genes are TRBV2 and TRBJ1-1, with 9 bases aligning to TRBD1. The CDR3 totals 14 residues. The V gene's germline CDR1 is SNHLY and CDR2 FYNNEI. V trimming: 6 bases; J trimming: 7 bases; junction bases outside the gene matches: 9.

This rearrangement joins TRBV27 to TRBJ1-2; no clear D gene. The CDR3 extends over 14 amino acids. The germline CDR1 and CDR2 sequences are MNHEY and SMNVEV (reference sequence). Trimming stripped 3 bases from V and 7 bases from J, with 15 bases between. This chain's CDR3 is CASSFSGSVSGYTF. In nucleotides, the CDR3 is TGTGCCAGCAGTTTTTCAGGTAGTGTCTCTGGCTACACCTTC.

V and J are TRBV12-3 or TRBV12-4 and TRBJ1-1; TRBD1 is a possible D gene (5 bases). This CDR3 is 13 amino acids long. Trimming pared 7 bases from V and 4 bases from J, leaving 13 bases between. CDR3 protein: CASTLGGSTEAFF. CDR3 DNA sequence: TGTGCCAGCACCTTGGGGGGGAGCACTGAAGCTTTCTTT.

The chain is built from TRBV30 and TRBJ2-3; 10 nucleotides match TRBD2. Losses at the gene ends were 2 bases for V and 4 bases for J; bases not matched to a gene: 6. The germline gives CDR1 GTSNPN, CDR2 SVGIG (reference sequence). The CDR3 totals 15 residues. The CDR3 bases are TGTGCCTGGAGTCCTCTAGCGGGAGTAGCAGATACGCAGTATTTT. Translation: CAWSPLAGVADTQYF.

The rearrangement uses TRBV7-2 and TRBJ2-5; D is possibly TRBD2 (5 bases). The ends were cut back, 5 bases at V and 5 bases at J, with 18 bases in the middle. CDR1 and CDR2 (germline): SGHTA, FQGNSA. This CDR3 has 15 residues. The CDR3, as DNA: TGTGCCAGCAGCCGGGCCGGGGTAAGAACGGAGACCCAGTACTTC. Translated: CASSRAGVRTETQYF.

In its sample, this clone was seen a few times. V is TRBV7-9 and J is TRBJ1-6; 7 bases fit TRBD1. CDR1 is SEHNR, CDR2 FQNEAQ, per germline (reference sequence). J was trimmed by 9 bases and V by 10 bases; bases with no gene match: 15. The CDR3 is 15 residues long. This chain's CDR3 is CATRRQGVRGSPLHF. The CDR3 DNA reads as TGTGCCACCCGTCGACAGGGAGTCCGAGGTTCACCCCTCCACTTT.

The chain joins TRBV28 to TRBJ1-3, with 7 bases matching TRBD1. The CDR3 has 16 residues. V trimming: 7 bases; J trimming: 2 bases; junction bases outside the gene matches: 11. Germline-derived CDR1 and CDR2 are MDHEN and SYDVKM. The DNA for the CDR3 is TGTGCCAGCACCAAACCATTACAGGGGACTGGAAACACCATATATTTT. Protein sequence: CASTKPLQGTGNTIYF.

This clone was recorded only once. DNA for the CDR3: TGTGCCAGCAGTTGGGGAGGCCGAGGCTACACCTTC. It specifies CASSWGGRGYTF. The V call is TRBV12-3 or TRBV12-4, the J call TRBJ1-2; no firm D call. The CDR3 loop spans 12 amino acids. Between the trimmed V and J ends, which lost 4 bases and 8 bases, there was a span of 11 bases.

A single count supports this clone. The chain couples TRBV19 to TRBJ2-7, with 9 bases identical to TRBD2. Per germline, CDR1 LNHDA and CDR2 SQIVND (reference sequence). V shed 1 base and J 0 bases; nucleotides not matched to a gene: 1. The CDR3 is 15 residues long. The CDR3 DNA reads TGTGCCAGTAGTATAGGACTAGCGGTCTCCTACGAGCAGTACTTC. Residues: CASSIGLAVSYEQYF.